The T cell receptor (beta chain) under discussion was sequenced for a study of control samples from healthy donors and cancer patients. CDR3 size: 14 residues. Germline loops: CDR1 SGHAT, CDR2 FQDESV (reference sequence). Trimming left V 3 bases short and J 3 bases short, with 11 bases between. Sequencing used immunoSEQ multiplex PCR; TCRdb keeps in-frame clones, though not all of them. This table has approximately 150,000 clones, just over 85% appearing once. The receptor's source is a man between 18 and 29 years old in good health. The specimen sequenced was blood. The chain carries TRBV11-1 and TRBJ1-1; a weak D match, TRBD1 (6 bases). The CDR3 region has the DNA TGTGCCAGCAGCTTGGGGGGGCCGGACACTGAAGCTTTCTTT. Encoded protein: CASSLGGPDTEAFF.